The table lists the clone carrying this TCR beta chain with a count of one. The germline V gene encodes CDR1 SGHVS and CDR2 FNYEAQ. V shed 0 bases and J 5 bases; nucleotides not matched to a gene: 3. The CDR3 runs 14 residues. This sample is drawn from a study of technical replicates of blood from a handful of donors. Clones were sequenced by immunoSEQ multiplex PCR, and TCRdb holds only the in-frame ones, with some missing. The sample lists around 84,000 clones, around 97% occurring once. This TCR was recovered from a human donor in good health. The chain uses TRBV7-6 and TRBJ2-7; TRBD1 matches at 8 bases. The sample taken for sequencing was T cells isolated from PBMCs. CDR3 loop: CASSLAPDRDEQYF. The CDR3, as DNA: TGTGCCAGCAGCTTAGCCCCGGACAGGGACGAGCAGTACTTC.